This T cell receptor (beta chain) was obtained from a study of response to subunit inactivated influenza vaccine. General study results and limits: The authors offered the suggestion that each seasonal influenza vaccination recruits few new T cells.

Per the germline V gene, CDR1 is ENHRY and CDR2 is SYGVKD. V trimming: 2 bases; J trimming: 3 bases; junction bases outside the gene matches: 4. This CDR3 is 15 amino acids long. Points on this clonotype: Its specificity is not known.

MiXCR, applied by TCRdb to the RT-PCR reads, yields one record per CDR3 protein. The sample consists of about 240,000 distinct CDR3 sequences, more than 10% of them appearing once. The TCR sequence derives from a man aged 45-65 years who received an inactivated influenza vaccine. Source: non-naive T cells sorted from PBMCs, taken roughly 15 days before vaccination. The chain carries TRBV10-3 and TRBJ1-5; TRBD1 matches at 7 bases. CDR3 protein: CAISEAGQNNQPQHF. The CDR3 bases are TGTGCCATCAGTGAGGCGGGACAGAACAATCAGCCCCAGCATTTT.